This section outlines one T cell receptor beta chain sequence together with its context. The target antigen is unknown. The entry originates in a study of human T cells and chemical hapten exposure. General study points: Large CDR3 similarity clusters arose significantly more often from expanded TCRs than from controls.

Documented time point: pre-sensitization, week 0. Treatment in this sample: therapeutic diphenylcyclopropenone sensitization with weekly scalp DPC. V was trimmed by 6 bases and J by 7 bases, leaving 16 bases between them. Germline V gene sequence: CDR1 MNHEY, CDR2 SVGEGT. The CDR3 consists of 14 residues. TCRdb called the RACE reads again in MiXCR, with one record for every CDR3 protein. The sample yields about 85,000 distinct CDR3 sequences, approximately 9% seen once. This sample comprised whole blood, obtained in connection with sensitization to the hapten diphenylcyclopropenone (DPC). This receptor was obtained from a man aged 35-49 years with alopecia areata. Some clones in this sample may be carry-over from other donors' samples. The chain joins TRBV6-2 or TRBV6-3 to TRBJ2-1, with D perhaps TRBD1 (6 bases). CDR3 amino acids: CASRTDRALNEQFF. The DNA for the CDR3 is TGTGCCAGCAGGACGGACAGAGCCCTAAATGAGCAGTTCTTC.